This TCR beta chain was captured by sequencing in a study of CD8 T cells in Susac syndrome. RNA in amounts of roughly 0.45 to 1 ug was reverse transcribed with random hexamers. One entry per CDR3 protein, called by TCRdb with MiXCR from the immunoSEQ multiplex PCR reads. The sample consists of more than 150,000 distinct CDR3 sequences, about 94% of them appearing once. On this clonotype: Antigen specificity is unknown.

Study outcomes and limitations: Regarding the TCR sequencing and HLA analysis, the study admitted that a relatively small number of individuals were involved.

Age- and sex-matched healthy donors served as the control group. TEMRA cells were enriched by FACS, while CD8+ and CD4+ T cells were obtained through a negative isolation that was performed magnetically. Germline loops: CDR1 LNHNV, CDR2 YYDKDF (reference sequence). This CDR3 is 16 amino acids long. Deletions cut 4 bases from V and 0 bases from J, with 10 bases between. This chain uses TRBV15 with TRBJ2-6, with D perhaps assigned TRBD1 or TRBD2 (5 bases each). The TCR comes from a human donor in good health. Source material: CD4+ T cells from PBMCs. The CDR3 DNA reads TGTGCCACCAGCAAAGGGACGGTCTCTGGGGCCAACGTCCTGACTTTC. It encodes CATSKGTVSGANVLTF.